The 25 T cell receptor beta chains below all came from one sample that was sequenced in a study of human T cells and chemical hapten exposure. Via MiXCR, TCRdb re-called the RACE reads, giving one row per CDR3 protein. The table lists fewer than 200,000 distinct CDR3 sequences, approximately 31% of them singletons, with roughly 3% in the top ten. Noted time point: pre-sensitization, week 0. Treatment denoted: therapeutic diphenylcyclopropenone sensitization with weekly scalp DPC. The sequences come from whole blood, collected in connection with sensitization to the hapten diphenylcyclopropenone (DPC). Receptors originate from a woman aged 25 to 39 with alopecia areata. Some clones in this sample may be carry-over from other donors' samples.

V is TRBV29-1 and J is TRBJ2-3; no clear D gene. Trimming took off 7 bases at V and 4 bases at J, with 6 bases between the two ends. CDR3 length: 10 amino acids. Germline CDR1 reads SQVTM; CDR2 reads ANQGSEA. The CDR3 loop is CSGGPDTQYF. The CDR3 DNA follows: TGCAGCGGGGGTCCAGATACGCAGTATTTT.

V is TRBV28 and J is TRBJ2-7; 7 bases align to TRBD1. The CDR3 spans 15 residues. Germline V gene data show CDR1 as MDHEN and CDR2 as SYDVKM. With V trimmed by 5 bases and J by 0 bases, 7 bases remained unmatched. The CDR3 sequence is CASSPGTASSYEQYF. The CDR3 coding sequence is TGTGCCAGCAGTCCCGGGACAGCAAGCTCCTACGAGCAGTACTTC.

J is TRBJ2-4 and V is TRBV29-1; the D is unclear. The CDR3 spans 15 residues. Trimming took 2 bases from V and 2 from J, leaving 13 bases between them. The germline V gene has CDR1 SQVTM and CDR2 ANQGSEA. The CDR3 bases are TGCAGCGTTGAATTCCGAAGCTCACCCAAAAACATTCAGTACTTC. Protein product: CSVEFRSSPKNIQYF. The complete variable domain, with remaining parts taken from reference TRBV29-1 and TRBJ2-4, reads SAVISQKPSRDICQRGTSLTIQCQVDSQVTMMFWYRQQPGQSLTLIATANQGSEATYESGFVIDKFPISRPNLTFSTLTVSNMSPEDSSIYLCSVEFRSSPKNIQYFGAGTRLSVL.

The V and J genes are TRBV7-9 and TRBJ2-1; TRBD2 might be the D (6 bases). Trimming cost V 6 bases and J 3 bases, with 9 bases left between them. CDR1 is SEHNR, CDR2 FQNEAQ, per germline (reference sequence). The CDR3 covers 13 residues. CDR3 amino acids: CASRAGNYNEQFF. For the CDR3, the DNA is TGTGCCAGCAGGGCGGGGAACTACAATGAGCAGTTCTTC.

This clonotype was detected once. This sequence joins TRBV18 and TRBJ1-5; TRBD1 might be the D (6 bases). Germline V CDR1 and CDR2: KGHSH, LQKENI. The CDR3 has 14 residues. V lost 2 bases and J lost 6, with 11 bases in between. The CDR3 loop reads CASSPGGAGQPQHF. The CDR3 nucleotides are TGTGCCAGCTCACCAGGGGGCGCGGGTCAGCCCCAGCATTTT.

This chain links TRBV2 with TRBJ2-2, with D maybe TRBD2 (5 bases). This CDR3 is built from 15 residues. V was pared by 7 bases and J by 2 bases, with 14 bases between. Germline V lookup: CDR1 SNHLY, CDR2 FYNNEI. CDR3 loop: CASIMDSRNTGELFF. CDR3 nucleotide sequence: TGTGCCAGCATAATGGACTCCCGAAACACCGGGGAGCTGTTTTTT.

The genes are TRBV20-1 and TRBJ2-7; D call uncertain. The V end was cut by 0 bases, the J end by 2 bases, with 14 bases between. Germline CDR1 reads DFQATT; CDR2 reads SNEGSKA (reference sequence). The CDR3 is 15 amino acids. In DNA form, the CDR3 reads TGCAGTGCTAGAGACCCGCGGACCAACACCTACGAGCAGTACTTC. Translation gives CSARDPRTNTYEQYF.

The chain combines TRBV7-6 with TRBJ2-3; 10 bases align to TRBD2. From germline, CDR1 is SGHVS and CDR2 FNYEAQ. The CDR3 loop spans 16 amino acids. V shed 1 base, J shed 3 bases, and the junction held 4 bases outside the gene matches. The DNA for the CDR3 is TGTGCCAGCAGCTTAGGGCTAGCGGGAGATACAGATACGCAGTATTTT. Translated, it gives CASSLGLAGDTDTQYF.

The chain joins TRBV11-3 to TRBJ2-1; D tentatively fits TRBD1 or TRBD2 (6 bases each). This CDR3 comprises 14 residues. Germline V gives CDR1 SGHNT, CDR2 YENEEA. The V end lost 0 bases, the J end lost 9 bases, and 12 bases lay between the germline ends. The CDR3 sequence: CASSLDWGASEQFF. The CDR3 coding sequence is TGTGCCAGCAGCTTAGATTGGGGGGCGAGTGAGCAGTTCTTC.

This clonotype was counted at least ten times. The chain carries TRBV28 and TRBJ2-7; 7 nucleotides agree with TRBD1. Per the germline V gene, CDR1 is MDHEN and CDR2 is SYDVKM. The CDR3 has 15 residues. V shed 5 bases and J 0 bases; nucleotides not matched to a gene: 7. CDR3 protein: CASSPPTGSSYEQYF. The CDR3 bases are TGTGCCAGCAGTCCGCCGACAGGGAGCTCCTACGAGCAGTACTTC.

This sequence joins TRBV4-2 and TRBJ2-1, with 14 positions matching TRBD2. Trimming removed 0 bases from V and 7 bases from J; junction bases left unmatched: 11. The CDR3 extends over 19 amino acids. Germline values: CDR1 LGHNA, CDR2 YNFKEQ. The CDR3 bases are TGTGCCAGCAGCCAAGATCGGACTAGCGGGAGGATTGGGGAAAATGAGCAGTTCTTC. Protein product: CASSQDRTSGRIGENEQFF.

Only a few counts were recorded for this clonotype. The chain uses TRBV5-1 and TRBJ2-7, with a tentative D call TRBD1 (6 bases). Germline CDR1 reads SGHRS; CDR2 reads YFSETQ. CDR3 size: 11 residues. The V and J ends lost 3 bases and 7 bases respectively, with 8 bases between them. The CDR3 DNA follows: TGCGCCAGCAGCTCAGGGGATGAGCAGTACTTC. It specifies CASSSGDEQYF.

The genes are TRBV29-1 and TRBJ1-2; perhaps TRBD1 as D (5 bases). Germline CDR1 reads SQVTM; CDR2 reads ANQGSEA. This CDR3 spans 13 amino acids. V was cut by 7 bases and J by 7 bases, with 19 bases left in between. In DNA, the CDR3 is TGCAGCGCCAGAGTCGGGCAGGGTGGTGGCTACACCTTC. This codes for CSARVGQGGGYTF.

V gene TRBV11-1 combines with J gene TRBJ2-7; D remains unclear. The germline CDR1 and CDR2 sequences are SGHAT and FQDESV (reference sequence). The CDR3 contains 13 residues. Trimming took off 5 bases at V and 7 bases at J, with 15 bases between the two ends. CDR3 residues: CASSRNHFWEQYF. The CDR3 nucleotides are TGTGCCAGCAGCCGTAACCATTTCTGGGAGCAGTACTTC.

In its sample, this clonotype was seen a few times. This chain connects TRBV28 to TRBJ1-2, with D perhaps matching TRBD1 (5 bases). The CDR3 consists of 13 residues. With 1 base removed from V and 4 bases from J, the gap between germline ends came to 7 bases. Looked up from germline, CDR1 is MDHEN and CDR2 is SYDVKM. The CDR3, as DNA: TGTGCCAGCAGTTTATACGGGGGCTATGGCTACACCTTC. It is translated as CASSLYGGYGYTF.

The DNA of the CDR3 is TGCAGCGTTGAGGCGCGACTAGCGGGAGAGGGGGGAGAGACCCAGTACTTC. Encoded protein: CSVEARLAGEGGETQYF. J is TRBJ2-5 and V is TRBV29-1; 12 nucleotides match TRBD2. Unmatched junction bases numbered 12, after V lost 3 bases and J lost 4 bases. The CDR3 loop spans 17 amino acids. The germline gives CDR1 SQVTM, CDR2 ANQGSEA.

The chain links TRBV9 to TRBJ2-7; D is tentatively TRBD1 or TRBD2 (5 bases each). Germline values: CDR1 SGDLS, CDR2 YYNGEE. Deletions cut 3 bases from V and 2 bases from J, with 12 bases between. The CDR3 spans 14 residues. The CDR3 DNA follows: TGTGCCAGCAGCGCCGGGACCACACCCTACGAGCAGTACTTC. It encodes CASSAGTTPYEQYF.

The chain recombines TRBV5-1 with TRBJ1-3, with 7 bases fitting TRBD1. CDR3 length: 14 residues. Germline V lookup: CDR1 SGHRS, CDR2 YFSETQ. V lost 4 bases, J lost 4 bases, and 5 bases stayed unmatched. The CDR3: CASSQGTAGNTIYF. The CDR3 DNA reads TGCGCCAGCAGCCAAGGGACAGCCGGAAACACCATATATTTT.

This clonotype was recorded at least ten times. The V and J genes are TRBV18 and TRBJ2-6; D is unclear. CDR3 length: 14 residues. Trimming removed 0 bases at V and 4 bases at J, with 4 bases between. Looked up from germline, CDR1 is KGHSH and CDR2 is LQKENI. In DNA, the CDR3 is TGTGCCAGCTCACCACCGACCGGGGCCAACGTCCTGACTTTC. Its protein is CASSPPTGANVLTF.

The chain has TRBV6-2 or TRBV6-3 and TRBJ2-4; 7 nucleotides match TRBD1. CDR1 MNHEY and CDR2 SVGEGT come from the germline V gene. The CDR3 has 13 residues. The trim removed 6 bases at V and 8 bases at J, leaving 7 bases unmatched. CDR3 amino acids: CASSYVGTDIQYF. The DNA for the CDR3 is TGTGCCAGCAGCTATGTGGGGACAGACATTCAGTACTTC.

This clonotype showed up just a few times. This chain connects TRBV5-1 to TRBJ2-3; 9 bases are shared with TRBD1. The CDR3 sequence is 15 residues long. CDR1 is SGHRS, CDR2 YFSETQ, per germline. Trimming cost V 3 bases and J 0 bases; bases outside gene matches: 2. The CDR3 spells CASSSQGASTDTQYF. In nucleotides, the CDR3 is TGCGCCAGCAGCTCACAGGGGGCGAGCACAGATACGCAGTATTTT.

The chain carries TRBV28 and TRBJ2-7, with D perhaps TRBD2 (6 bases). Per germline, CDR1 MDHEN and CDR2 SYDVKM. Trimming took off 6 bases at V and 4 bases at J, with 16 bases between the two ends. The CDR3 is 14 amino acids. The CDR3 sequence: CASSNPGVVYEQYF. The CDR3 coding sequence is TGTGCCAGCAGCAACCCGGGGGTGGTGTACGAGCAGTACTTC.

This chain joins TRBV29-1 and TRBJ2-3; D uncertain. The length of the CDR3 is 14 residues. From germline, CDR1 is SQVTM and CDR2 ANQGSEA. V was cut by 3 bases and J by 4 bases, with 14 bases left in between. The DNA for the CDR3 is TGCAGCGTTGAGGACGGGCGCAGAGCAGATACGCAGTATTTT. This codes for CSVEDGRRADTQYF.

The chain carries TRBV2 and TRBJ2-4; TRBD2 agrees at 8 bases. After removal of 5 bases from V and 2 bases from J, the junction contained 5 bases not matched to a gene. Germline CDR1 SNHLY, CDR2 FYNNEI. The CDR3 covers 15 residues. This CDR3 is CASSTGLASKNIQYF. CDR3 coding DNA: TGTGCCAGCAGTACTGGACTAGCCTCCAAAAACATTCAGTACTTC.

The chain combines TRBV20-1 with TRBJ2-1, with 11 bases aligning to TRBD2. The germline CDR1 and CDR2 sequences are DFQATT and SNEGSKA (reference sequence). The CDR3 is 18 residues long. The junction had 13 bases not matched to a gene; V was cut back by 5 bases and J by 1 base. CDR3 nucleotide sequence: TGCAGTGCTCCCCCCTTTACTAGCGGGGGCCTATCCTACAATGAGCAGTTCTTC. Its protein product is CSAPPFTSGGLSYNEQFF.